Below are 30 T cell receptor beta chains sequenced from a single sample in a study of T cell responses to AZD1222 COVID-19 vaccine. Clones were read by immunoSEQ multiplex PCR, and TCRdb kept only the in-frame ones, dropping some. The sample holds just over 90,000 clones, 80% to 90% seen once. This material consisted of peripheral blood, taken 28 days after the second AZD1222 dose. The receptors stem from an adult who received the AZD1222 COVID-19 vaccine.

The rearrangement uses TRBV12-5 and TRBJ1-1; D gene uncertain. Germline assignment: CDR1 LGHNT and CDR2 FRNRAP. The CDR3 consists of 14 residues. Trimming pared 6 bases from V and 0 bases from J, leaving 11 bases between. CDR3 amino acids: CASGSRDLNTEAFF. The CDR3 bases are TGTGCTAGTGGCTCTAGAGACCTGAACACTGAAGCTTTCTTT.

The V gene is TRBV3-1 (or the pseudogene TRBV3-2), the J gene TRBJ2-7; D is possibly TRBD1 or TRBD2 (5 bases each). CDR3 length: 13 residues. CDR1 and CDR2 from the germline V gene are LGHDT and YNNKEL (reference sequence). The V end lost 4 bases, the J end lost 7 bases, and 14 bases lay between the germline ends. The CDR3 reads CASSPGPRSEQYF. CDR3 coding DNA: TGTGCCAGCAGCCCGGGGCCCAGGTCGGAGCAGTACTTC.

This chain connects TRBV4-3 to TRBJ1-2; D unresolved. Per the germline V gene, CDR1 is LGHNA and CDR2 is YSLEER. The germline V and J ends were trimmed by 0 bases and 4 bases, with 3 bases remaining between them. This CDR3 is built from 12 residues. The CDR3: CASSQDGYGYTF. The CDR3 DNA reads as TGCGCCAGCAGCCAAGACGGCTATGGCTACACCTTC.

This sequence joins TRBV7-3 and TRBJ2-2; 13 nucleotides agree with TRBD2. Trimming removed 4 bases from V and 8 bases from J; junction bases left unmatched: 7. The CDR3 is 16 residues long. The germline V gene encodes CDR1 SGHTA and CDR2 FQGTGA. The CDR3 DNA sequence: TGTGCCAGCAGCTCCTCCGGGACTAGCGGGACGGGGGAGCTGTTTTTT. Amino acid sequence: CASSSSGTSGTGELFF.

V gene TRBV11-2 combines with J gene TRBJ2-3; D is perhaps TRBD2 (8 bases). Trimming shortened V by 9 bases and J by 2 bases, and 21 bases separated the two germline ends. CDR1 is SGHAT, CDR2 FQNNGV, per germline. This CDR3 is built from 16 residues. The CDR3 reads CASNLGRGLNTDTQYF. The DNA for the CDR3 is TGTGCCAGTAATCTCGGGAGGGGGCTGAACACAGATACGCAGTATTTT.

The chain employs TRBV18 and TRBJ1-5; D possibly corresponds to TRBD1 (5 bases). CDR1 is KGHSH and CDR2 is LQKENI in the germline V gene. This CDR3 comprises 14 residues. Trimming cost V 3 bases and J 4 bases, with 10 bases left between them. CDR3 region: CASSPGQGNQPQHF. The CDR3 region has the DNA TGTGCCAGCTCACCTGGACAAGGAAATCAGCCCCAGCATTTT. Based on the CDR3 plus reference TRBV18 and TRBJ1-5, the full variable domain is NAGVMQNPRHLVRRRGQEARLRCSPMKGHSHVYWYRQLPEEGLKFMVYLQKENIIDESGMPKERFSAEFPKEGPSILRIQQVVRGDSAAYFCASSPGQGNQPQHFGDGTRLSIL.

A few counts support this clone. This chain connects TRBV19 to TRBJ1-4; D not certain. Per germline, CDR1 LNHDA and CDR2 SQIVND (reference sequence). This CDR3 is built from 15 residues. V was clipped by 3 bases and J by 0 bases, with 8 bases between them. Here the CDR3 reads CASSIIITTNEKLFF. For the CDR3, the DNA is TGTGCCAGTAGTATTATCATAACAACTAATGAAAAACTGTTTTTT.

For the CDR3, the DNA is TGTGCCAGCTCACCTAACTATGGCTACACCTTC. Amino acid sequence: CASSPNYGYTF. The chain links TRBV18 to TRBJ1-2; no clear D. CDR3 size: 11 residues. In germline, CDR1 is KGHSH, CDR2 LQKENI. V lost 3 bases and J lost 1, with 0 bases in between.

This clone came up a few times. The V gene is TRBV5-1, the J gene TRBJ2-7; D gene unclear. Germline CDR1 SGHRS, CDR2 YFSETQ. V lost 3 bases, J lost 7 bases, and 11 bases lay in between. CDR3 length: 12 residues. The CDR3 reads CASSYGMWEQYF. CDR3 in DNA: TGCGCCAGCAGCTATGGAATGTGGGAGCAGTACTTC.

This clone was detected once. This chain uses TRBV15 with TRBJ1-1; D is unclear. CDR1 is LNHNV, CDR2 YYDKDF, per germline (reference sequence). This CDR3 comprises 12 residues. Trimming took off 8 bases at V and 3 bases at J, with 10 bases between the two ends. Here the CDR3 DNA reads TGTGCCACCGGTTTAACATACACTGAAGCTTTCTTT. Encoded protein: CATGLTYTEAFF.

The chain has TRBV9 and TRBJ2-3, with 7 bases matching TRBD2. Germline CDR1 is SGDLS and CDR2 is YYNGEE. Losses at the gene ends were 1 base for V and 0 bases for J; bases not matched to a gene: 5. The CDR3 consists of 16 residues. CDR3 residues: CASSVTSEGSTDTQYF. In nucleotides, the CDR3 is TGTGCCAGCAGCGTAACTAGCGAAGGGAGCACAGATACGCAGTATTTT.

The V and J genes are TRBV19 and TRBJ2-7, with a weak D call TRBD2 (6 bases). Germline V lookup: CDR1 LNHDA, CDR2 SQIVND (reference sequence). There are 15 residues in the CDR3. V was shortened by 3 bases and J by 3 bases, with 15 bases between the two germline ends. The CDR3 spells CASSISGGTLYEQYF. The CDR3, as DNA: TGTGCCAGTAGTATCTCCGGGGGAACGCTCTACGAGCAGTACTTC.

This rearrangement joins TRBV7-3 to TRBJ2-7; D gene uncertain. Germline CDR1 is SGHTA and CDR2 is FQGTGA. The CDR3 length is 13 residues. Trimming pared 1 base from V and 7 bases from J, leaving 11 bases between. The CDR3 sequence: CASSLNLYGEQYF. The DNA for the CDR3 is TGTGCCAGCAGCTTAAACCTTTACGGGGAGCAGTACTTC.

The chain is built from TRBV4-3 and TRBJ1-4; D gene uncertain. Trimming stripped 1 base from V and 8 bases from J, with 14 bases between. Germline V gene lookup returns CDR1 LGHNA and CDR2 YSLEER. The CDR3 extends over 15 amino acids. The CDR3, as DNA: TGCGCCAGCAGCCAAGGGTTGATGTCGGGGGAAAAACTGTTTTTT. It specifies CASSQGLMSGEKLFF.

The J gene is TRBJ1-2, the V gene TRBV3-1 (or the pseudogene TRBV3-2); D is uncertain. V dropped 4 bases and J dropped 0 bases, with 6 bases sitting between them. The CDR3 is 13 residues long. Germline CDR1 is LGHDT and CDR2 is YNNKEL (reference sequence). The CDR3 sequence is CASSPGANYGYTF. In DNA form, the CDR3 reads TGTGCCAGCAGCCCGGGAGCTAACTATGGCTACACCTTC.

This clone has a handful of counts. This chain connects TRBV29-1 to TRBJ1-4, with D hard to call. Trimming shortened V by 2 bases and J by 7 bases, and 11 bases separated the two germline ends. The CDR3 is 13 residues long. The germline gives CDR1 SQVTM, CDR2 ANQGSEA. The CDR3 loop is CSVETDVAEKLFF. The DNA for the CDR3 is TGCAGCGTTGAAACGGACGTCGCTGAAAAACTGTTTTTT.

J is TRBJ1-2 and V is TRBV6-5, with a possible D match to TRBD1 (5 bases). The V end was cut by 3 bases, the J end by 6 bases, with 8 bases between. The length of the CDR3 is 12 residues. From germline, CDR1 is MNHEY and CDR2 SVGAGI. CDR3 sequence reads: CASSYAGDGYTF. CDR3 DNA sequence: TGTGCCAGCAGTTATGCGGGGGATGGCTACACCTTC.

The rearrangement uses TRBV15 and TRBJ1-5; 8 bases align to TRBD1. The CDR3 length is 19 residues. Germline V gene data show CDR1 as LNHNV and CDR2 as YYDKDF (reference sequence). The V gene end was trimmed by 2 bases and the J gene end by 1 base; junction bases not matched to a gene: 13. DNA of the CDR3: TGTGCCACCAGCAGACTAACCGGGACAGGAACCGTAAGCAATCAGCCCCAGCATTTT. Encoded protein: CATSRLTGTGTVSNQPQHF.

The rearrangement joins TRBV12-3 or TRBV12-4 to TRBJ2-1; D unclear. V shed 4 bases and J shed 7 bases, with 8 bases lying between them. The CDR3 sequence is 12 residues long. Here the CDR3 reads CASSYTENEQFF. DNA of the CDR3: TGTGCCAGCAGTTACACAGAGAATGAGCAGTTCTTC.

In this sample, this clone turned up once. The gene calls are TRBV6-4 and TRBJ2-7, with 13 nucleotides matching TRBD2. The CDR3 is 14 amino acids. The trim removed 8 bases at V and 5 bases at J, leaving 6 bases unmatched. The germline V gene encodes CDR1 MRHNA and CDR2 SNTAGT. The DNA of the CDR3 is TGTGCCAGCCATAGGACTAGCGGGAGAGACGAGCAGTACTTC. The encoded protein is CASHRTSGRDEQYF.

This chain uses TRBV30 with TRBJ1-6; TRBD1 aligns across 8 bases. Germline V gene sequence: CDR1 GTSNPN, CDR2 SVGIG (reference sequence). This CDR3 comprises 14 residues. After removal of 5 bases from V and 7 bases from J, the junction contained 7 bases not matched to a gene. Written as DNA, the CDR3 is TGTGCCTGGCAACCAGGGGGCGGGAATTCACCCCTCCACTTT. Protein product: CAWQPGGGNSPLHF.

The rearrangement links TRBV29-1 to TRBJ2-2, with 10 bases matching TRBD2. The CDR3 is 15 amino acids. V lost 7 bases, J lost 5 bases, and 10 bases stayed unmatched. Germline CDR1 is SQVTM and CDR2 is ANQGSEA. This chain's CDR3 is CSANAVAGGTGELFF. CDR3 DNA: TGCAGCGCCAACGCGGTAGCGGGAGGAACCGGGGAGCTGTTTTTT.

This chain connects TRBV7-2 to TRBJ1-3; possible D gene TRBD1, 5 bases. Looked up from germline, CDR1 is SGHTA and CDR2 is FQGNSA. The CDR3 covers 14 residues. V was trimmed by 1 base and J by 1 base, leaving 5 bases between them. The CDR3 DNA follows: TGTGCCAGCAGCTTAGGGGGGTCTGGAAACACCATATATTTT. It yields the protein CASSLGGSGNTIYF.

The chain has TRBV7-9 and TRBJ1-1; tentative D call: TRBD1 (6 bases). CDR3 length equals 15 residues. CDR1 and CDR2 (germline): SEHNR, FQNEAQ (reference sequence). The germline V and J ends were trimmed by 5 bases and 1 base, with 14 bases remaining between them. The CDR3 loop is CASSPVGGPNTEAFF. In nucleotides, the CDR3 is TGTGCCAGCAGCCCAGTAGGGGGGCCGAACACTGAAGCTTTCTTT.

The chain combines TRBV19 with TRBJ2-1, with 12 positions matching TRBD1. Germline-derived CDR1 and CDR2 are LNHDA and SQIVND (reference sequence). Germline trimming cut 9 bases from V and 8 bases from J; bases unmatched to any gene: 8. There are 14 residues in the CDR3. The CDR3 region is CARPPGQGAYEQFF. The CDR3 nucleotides are TGTGCCAGACCACCGGGACAGGGGGCTTATGAGCAGTTCTTC.

V gene TRBV15 combines with J gene TRBJ2-1, with D tentatively TRBD1 (6 bases). CDR3 length: 13 amino acids. Between the trimmed V and J ends, which lost 3 bases and 10 bases, there was a span of 13 bases. Germline assignment: CDR1 LNHNV and CDR2 YYDKDF (reference sequence). The CDR3 DNA reads as TGTGCCACCAGCAGGACAGGTATAGGGGAGCAGTTCTTC. Protein sequence: CATSRTGIGEQFF.

This chain links TRBV6-6 with TRBJ1-2; the D gene is possibly TRBD1 (6 bases). Germline lookup yields CDR1 MNHNY and CDR2 SVGAGI (reference sequence). V was clipped by 2 bases and J by 5 bases, with 12 bases between them. The CDR3 covers 14 residues. This CDR3 reads CASSYQGRNYGYTF. CDR3 nucleotide sequence: TGTGCCAGCAGTTACCAGGGGAGGAATTATGGCTACACCTTC.

The chain couples TRBV7-2 to TRBJ1-2; D gene ambiguous. The V end was cut by 6 bases, the J end by 13 bases, with 15 bases between. CDR1 SGHTA and CDR2 FQGNSA come from the germline V gene. The CDR3 totals 11 residues. The CDR3 is CASRLGLGSTF. As DNA, the CDR3 is TGTGCCAGCAGGCTAGGCTTGGGGAGCACCTTC.

The chain recombines TRBV30 with TRBJ1-3, with D tentatively TRBD1 (6 bases). The V gene's germline CDR1 is GTSNPN and CDR2 SVGIG (reference sequence). This CDR3 spans 15 amino acids. V was pared by 0 bases and J by 4 bases, with 13 bases between. Here the CDR3 reads CAWSVLGGSGNTIYF. CDR3 in DNA: TGTGCCTGGAGTGTACTTGGGGGCTCGGGAAACACCATATATTTT. Supplemented by reference TRBV30 and TRBJ1-3, the full variable domain reads SQTIHQWPATLVQPVGSPLSLECTVEGTSNPNLYWYRQAAGRGLQLLFYSVGIGQISSEVPQNLSASRPQDRQFILSSKKLLLSDSGFYLCAWSVLGGSGNTIYFGEGSWLTVV.

This clone was observed a single time. The rearrangement uses TRBV11-2 and TRBJ2-7, with D unresolved. The CDR3 extends over 13 amino acids. Per the germline V gene, CDR1 is SGHAT and CDR2 is FQNNGV. V was trimmed by 5 bases and J by 2 bases, leaving 10 bases between them. The DNA of the CDR3 is TGTGCCAGCAGCCTTACCTCTGCCTACGAGCAGTACTTC. This translates into CASSLTSAYEQYF. The variable domain in full, with the rest retrieved from reference TRBV11-2 and TRBJ2-7, is EAGVAQSPRYKIIEKRQSVAFWCNPISGHATLYWYQQILGQGPKLLIQFQNNGVVDDSQLPKDRFSAERLKGVDSTLKIQPAKLEDSAVYLCASSLTSAYEQYFGPGTRLTVT.